The clone carrying this T cell receptor beta chain has ten or more counts. What it binds is not known. These data originate in a study of human T cells and chemical hapten exposure. Study-wide results and limits: Having alopecia, the donors may differ immunologically from healthy people. TCRs exceeding a frequency of 1 in 1000 stayed unchanged under DPC sensitization.

Trimming left V 7 bases short and J 7 bases short, with 8 bases between. This CDR3 comprises 10 residues. Germline loops: CDR1 DFQATT, CDR2 SNEGSKA (reference sequence). Time point of the sample: patch test 1, 2 weeks after DPC sensitization. Treatment defined: therapeutic diphenylcyclopropenone sensitization with weekly scalp DPC. Separate cDNA molecules received unique molecular identifiers, which the library attached to them. TCRdb fed the RACE reads into MiXCR, producing one record per CDR3 protein. The sample consists of tens of thousands of distinct CDR3 sequences, around 9% of them appearing once.

This TCR derives from a woman aged 45-59 years with alopecia areata. Some clones in this sample may be carry-over from other donors' samples. The chain uses TRBV20-1 and TRBJ2-1; D gene unclear. The source material was whole blood, sampled in connection with sensitization to the hapten diphenylcyclopropenone (DPC). The CDR3 region has the DNA TGCAGTGACCTTTTTAATGAGCAGTTCTTC. It translates to CSDLFNEQFF.